These 29 T cell receptor beta chains came from one sample sequenced in a study of regulatory T cells in long-lasting Graves disease. Researchers made TCR beta libraries by using iRepertoire HTBI primers and running Arm-PCR on CDR3 regions. TCRdb processed the multiplex PCR reads anew with MiXCR; each CDR3 protein has one entry. The sample contains over 450,000 distinct CDR3 sequences, 20% to 25% of which appear only once. Time point: persistent/refractory GD, antithyroid drugs over 5 years with positive TRAb. PBMCs were the source of the RNA used for TCR sequencing. The sequences come from peripheral blood mononuclear cells (PBMCs), collected when the disease was refractory, from a patient treated with antithyroid drugs. These receptors all come from a female donor with Graves disease.

The rearrangement uses TRBV7-6 and TRBJ2-7; 9 positions match TRBD1. The ends lost 5 bases at V and 5 bases at J; junction bases unmatched: 13. CDR3 length equals 16 residues. The germline V gene has CDR1 SGHVS and CDR2 FNYEAQ. The CDR3 protein is CASSRIPGTGLDEQYF. Written as DNA, the CDR3 is TGTGCCAGCAGCCGAATCCCCGGGACAGGGCTAGACGAGCAGTACTTC.

This clonotype was counted many times. The gene calls are TRBV28 and TRBJ1-2; unclear D gene. V was trimmed by 4 bases and J by 8 bases, leaving 20 bases between them. Germline V gene sequence: CDR1 MDHEN, CDR2 SYDVKM. The CDR3 has 15 residues. CDR3 DNA: TGTGCCAGCAGTTCCCTCCCACCGCAACCGGGGGGCTACACCTTC. This translates into CASSSLPPQPGGYTF.

The J gene is TRBJ2-7, the V gene TRBV29-1, with D possibly being TRBD1 (6 bases). The CDR3 spans 13 residues. Germline V lookup: CDR1 SQVTM, CDR2 ANQGSEA. V gave up 4 bases and J gave up 6 bases, with 16 bases separating them. CDR3 residues: CSVVPGDTSEQYF. DNA for the CDR3: TGCAGCGTTGTGCCCGGGGACACTAGCGAGCAGTACTTC.

This clonotype has just a few counts. A read error may account for a junction end that differs from germline. CDR3 in amino acids: CAWREGWNQETQCF. The CDR3 region has the DNA TGTGCCTGGAGGGAGGGTTGGAACCAAGAGACCCAGTGCTTC. The chain carries TRBV30 and TRBJ2-5, with D perhaps TRBD2 (6 bases). CDR1 and CDR2 (germline): GTSNPN, SVGIG (reference sequence). The CDR3 spans 14 residues.

There are many counts of this clonotype. The chain links TRBV19 to TRBJ1-1; D might be TRBD1 (5 bases). Looked up from germline, CDR1 is LNHDA and CDR2 is SQIVND (reference sequence). The CDR3 has 14 residues. With 3 bases removed from V and 5 bases from J, the gap between germline ends came to 13 bases. The DNA for the CDR3 is TGTGCCAGTAGTATTGGGAGGGGATGGACTGAAGCTTTCTTT. It encodes CASSIGRGWTEAFF.

This clonotype was observed a handful of times. The chain recombines TRBV5-1 with TRBJ2-7; 14 bases are a match to TRBD2. The CDR3 extends over 21 amino acids. The J segment lost 2 bases and the V segment lost 0 bases, leaving 16 bases of the junction unmatched. From germline, CDR1 is SGHRS and CDR2 YFSETQ. CDR3 sequence (DNA): TGCGCCAGCAGCTTGGTGCCCCCGGGACTAGCGGGAGTTGGGCCTACCTACGAGCAGTACTTC. Its translation is CASSLVPPGLAGVGPTYEQYF. Full variable domain (remainder filled in from reference TRBV5-1 and TRBJ2-7): KAGVTQTPRYLIKTRGQQVTLSCSPISGHRSVSWYQQTPGQGLQFLFEYFSETQRNKGNFPGRFSGRQFSNSRSEMNVSTLELGDSALYLCASSLVPPGLAGVGPTYEQYFGPGTRLTVT.

This clonotype was recorded at least ten times. J is TRBJ1-5 and V is TRBV28; D gene uncertain. The CDR3 covers 15 residues. V lost 2 bases and J lost 0, with 8 bases in between. The germline V gene encodes CDR1 MDHEN and CDR2 SYDVKM. The DNA of the CDR3 is TGTGCCAGCAGTTTAGAGAGTTTTAGCAATCAGCCCCAGCATTTT. It specifies CASSLESFSNQPQHF. The variable domain in full, with the rest retrieved from reference TRBV28 and TRBJ1-5, is DVKVTQSSRYLVKRTGEKVFLECVQDMDHENMFWYRQDPGLGLRLIYFSYDVKMKEKGDIPEGYSVSREKKERFSLILESASTNQTSMYLCASSLESFSNQPQHFGDGTRLSIL.

This clonotype was detected a few times. The rearrangement uses TRBV6-1 and TRBJ2-7; either TRBD1 or TRBD2 may supply D (5 bases each). V was clipped by 5 bases and J by 2 bases, with 13 bases between them. The CDR3 has 14 amino acids. Germline CDR1 and CDR2: MNHNS and SASEGT. CDR3 coding DNA: TGTGCCAGCAGTACTCCGGGACCAACCTACGAGCAGTACTTC. Translating it yields CASSTPGPTYEQYF.

This clonotype was picked up many times. This sequence joins TRBV20-1 and TRBJ2-5, with D uncertain. The CDR3 runs 12 residues. The V gene lost 4 bases and the J gene lost 2 bases, with 8 bases spanning the gap. CDR1 and CDR2 from the germline V gene are DFQATT and SNEGSKA (reference sequence). The CDR3 loop reads CSATTRQETQYF. DNA for the CDR3: TGCAGTGCTACCACCCGACAAGAGACCCAGTACTTC.

This clonotype was counted many times. This chain joins TRBV11-2 and TRBJ1-2, with D uncertain. Deletions cut 2 bases from V and 3 bases from J, with 7 bases between. The length of the CDR3 is 13 residues. Per germline, CDR1 SGHAT and CDR2 FQNNGV. CDR3: CASSLNEDYGYTF. For the CDR3, the DNA is TGTGCCAGCAGCTTAAACGAGGACTATGGCTACACCTTC.

The sample holds a few counts of this clonotype. The chain is built from TRBV29-1 and TRBJ1-1, with a tentative D call TRBD1 (6 bases). CDR3 length: 14 residues. V shed 6 bases and J shed 0 bases, with 14 bases lying between them. Germline V gene sequence: CDR1 SQVTM, CDR2 ANQGSEA. CDR3 DNA: TGCAGCGTGGTCAGCCAGGGGATGAACACTGAAGCTTTCTTT. This sequence encodes CSVVSQGMNTEAFF.

This clonotype was counted at least ten times. The chain employs TRBV12-3 or TRBV12-4 and TRBJ1-5; no firm D call. V dropped 0 bases and J dropped 4 bases, with 7 bases sitting between them. The CDR3 is made up of 14 amino acids. This CDR3 is CASSLAPRNQPQHF. The CDR3 DNA reads as TGTGCCAGCAGTTTAGCCCCGAGGAATCAGCCCCAGCATTTT.

Points on this clonotype: A read error may account for a junction end that differs from germline. J is TRBJ2-4 and V is TRBV28; tentative D call: TRBD2 (5 bases). CDR3 length: 15 amino acids. Germline CDR1 and CDR2: MDHEN and SYDVKM. The CDR3 DNA reads as TGTGCCAGCAGTCCCTCCGCCCTAGCCAAAAACATTCAGCACTTC. Translating it yields CASSPSALAKNIQHF.

This clonotype was observed many times. V usage is TRBV5-4 and J usage is TRBJ1-2, with 8 bases fitting TRBD1. The V gene end was trimmed by 2 bases and the J gene end by 3 bases; junction bases not matched to a gene: 9. CDR1 and CDR2 from the germline V gene are SGHNT and YYREEE (reference sequence). This CDR3 is 16 amino acids long. CDR3 sequence reads: CASSFPTGGGDYGYTF. For the CDR3, the DNA is TGTGCCAGCAGCTTCCCAACAGGGGGAGGTGACTATGGCTACACCTTC.

A remark on this clonotype: A much larger clone differs from this one at a single base, so this may be a read error. The V call is TRBV30, the J call TRBJ2-5, with D perhaps matching TRBD2 (6 bases). The CDR3 length is 13 residues. CDR1 is GTSNPN, CDR2 SVGIG, per germline (reference sequence). CDR3 sequence: CAWSRQSRETRYF. In nucleotides, the CDR3 is TGTGCCTGGAGTAGACAGTCACGGGAGACCCGGTACTTC.

V usage is TRBV3-1 and J usage is TRBJ2-5; D remains ambiguous. Germline CDR1 LGHDT, CDR2 YNNKEL (reference sequence). With 2 bases removed from V and 3 bases from J, the gap between germline ends came to 4 bases. The CDR3 spans 12 residues. CDR3 sequence reads: CASSQKKETQYF. The CDR3 nucleotides are TGTGCCAGCAGCCAAAAAAAAGAGACCCAGTACTTC.

This clonotype appeared many times. The V gene is TRBV5-5, the J gene TRBJ1-2; no reliable D call. The V end lost 0 bases, the J end lost 1 base, and 13 bases lay between the germline ends. This CDR3 region has 16 residues. Germline loops: CDR1 SGHKS, CDR2 YYEKEE (reference sequence). The CDR3 sequence: CASSLGGAVNNYGYTF. The CDR3 DNA reads as TGTGCCAGCAGCTTGGGAGGAGCCGTAAATAACTATGGCTACACCTTC. Full variable domain (outside the CDR3, taken from reference TRBV5-5 and TRBJ1-2): DAGVTQSPTHLIKTRGQQVTLRCSPISGHKSVSWYQQVLGQGPQFIFQYYEKEERGRGNFPDRFSARQFPNYSSELNVNALLLGDSALYLCASSLGGAVNNYGYTFGSGTRLTVV.

The rearrangement uses TRBV30 and TRBJ1-5; D uncertain. Trimming left V 3 bases short and J 5 bases short, with 11 bases between. This CDR3 has 13 residues. CDR1 and CDR2 from the germline V gene are GTSNPN and SVGIG (reference sequence). CDR3 loop: CAWSSQDDQPQHF. CDR3 DNA: TGTGCCTGGAGCTCCCAGGACGATCAGCCCCAGCATTTT.

This clonotype was counted at least ten times. V is TRBV28 and J is TRBJ1-1; D uncertain. Germline V gives CDR1 MDHEN, CDR2 SYDVKM. The ends were cut back, 2 bases at V and 3 bases at J, with 7 bases in the middle. The length of the CDR3 is 13 residues. CDR3 sequence: CASSLVADTEAFF. The CDR3 coding sequence is TGTGCCAGCAGTTTAGTGGCGGACACTGAAGCTTTCTTT.

The genes are TRBV7-9 and TRBJ2-5; 12 bases fit TRBD2. The CDR3 has 15 amino acids. With 5 bases clipped from V and 4 bases from J, the junction kept 5 bases outside the gene matches. Germline lookup yields CDR1 SEHNR and CDR2 FQNEAQ (reference sequence). The CDR3: CASSRLAGVSETQYF. The CDR3 bases are TGTGCCAGCAGCCGACTAGCGGGAGTATCAGAGACCCAGTACTTC.

The V call is TRBV7-2, the J call TRBJ1-3; unclear D gene. CDR3 length equals 16 residues. Germline assignment: CDR1 SGHTA and CDR2 FQGNSA. The V and J ends lost 0 bases and 1 base respectively, with 10 bases between them. CDR3 DNA: TGTGCCAGCAGCTTAGCGGGCGAGGTTTCTGGAAACACCATATATTTT. This translates into CASSLAGEVSGNTIYF.

The sample holds a few counts of this clonotype. The rearrangement links TRBV7-8 to TRBJ2-7; TRBD1 agrees at 7 bases. The CDR3 is 15 residues long. J gave up 6 bases and V 4 bases, and 12 bases lay outside the gene matches. Per germline, CDR1 SGHVS and CDR2 FQNEAQ. CDR3 loop: CASSSSPATGFEQYF. For the CDR3, the DNA is TGTGCCAGCAGCTCGTCCCCCGCGACAGGGTTCGAGCAGTACTTC.

This clonotype was recorded many times. The V and J genes are TRBV6-2 or TRBV6-3 and TRBJ1-2; 7 positions agree with TRBD1. Losses at the gene ends were 5 bases for V and 4 bases for J; bases not matched to a gene: 10. The CDR3 runs 15 residues. Per the germline V gene, CDR1 is MNHEY and CDR2 is SVGEGT. The CDR3 DNA follows: TGTGCCAGCAGTGAAGACCCGACAGGGATCTATGGCTACACCTTC. Protein product: CASSEDPTGIYGYTF.

This clonotype has a single count. The gene calls are TRBV5-8 and TRBJ1-1; possibly TRBD1 for D (6 bases). V was shortened by 0 bases and J by 5 bases, with 14 bases between the two germline ends. The CDR3 extends over 15 amino acids. The germline gives CDR1 SGHTS, CDR2 YDEGEE. The CDR3 region is CASSLERGASTEAFF. The CDR3 DNA follows: TGTGCCAGCAGCTTGGAGCGGGGGGCTAGTACTGAAGCTTTCTTT.

At least ten counts were recorded for this clonotype. This chain connects TRBV6-9 to TRBJ1-1; 7 nucleotides line up with TRBD1. Per the germline V gene, CDR1 is MNHGY and CDR2 is SVAAGI. V shed 3 bases, J shed 6 bases, and the junction held 7 bases outside the gene matches. CDR3 length: 14 residues. CDR3 region: CASSYGGRGSEAFF. The CDR3 nucleotides are TGTGCCAGCAGTTACGGAGGCAGGGGGTCTGAAGCTTTCTTT.

The chain is built from TRBV27 and TRBJ2-3; D may be TRBD1 (5 bases). Germline loops: CDR1 MNHEY, CDR2 SMNVEV (reference sequence). This CDR3 spans 15 amino acids. V was trimmed by 3 bases and J by 1 base, leaving 11 bases between them. The CDR3 protein is CASSFRTRGTDTQYF. The CDR3 DNA follows: TGTGCCAGCAGTTTTAGGACAAGGGGCACAGATACGCAGTATTTT.

This clonotype has at least ten counts. CDR3 coding DNA: TGTGCCAGCACCTCGGGACTCTCTTCCTTGAGGGACTCCTATAATTCACCCCTCCACTTT. Translated, it gives CASTSGLSSLRDSYNSPLHF. The rearrangement joins TRBV2 to TRBJ1-6; TRBD1 might be the D (5 bases). Germline assignment: CDR1 SNHLY and CDR2 FYNNEI. V was cut by 7 bases and J by 0 bases, with 25 bases left in between. The CDR3 loop spans 20 amino acids.

A note on this clonotype: A read error may be the cause here, since a much bigger clone is one base away. This rearrangement joins TRBV12-5 to TRBJ1-1; 7 nucleotides line up with TRBD1. This CDR3 has 16 amino acids. J gave up 7 bases and V 3 bases, and 14 bases lay outside the gene matches. Germline CDR1 LGHNT, CDR2 FRNRAP. The CDR3 DNA reads as TGTGCTAGTGGTTTCAAATCCCCAAGCAGGGGGGATGAAGCTTTCTTT. This translates into CASGFKSPSRGDEAFF.

This clonotype showed up many times. The V and J genes are TRBV28 and TRBJ2-7; D call uncertain. Trimming took 5 bases from V and 3 from J, leaving 8 bases between them. This CDR3 spans 12 amino acids. Germline CDR1 MDHEN, CDR2 SYDVKM. The CDR3 DNA sequence: TGTGCCAGCAGTGCCCCCAACTACGAGCAGTACTTC. Its translation is CASSAPNYEQYF.